The rows below give T cell receptor beta chains drawn from one sample of a study of response to subunit inactivated influenza vaccine. MiXCR, run by TCRdb on the RT-PCR reads, gives a single entry per CDR3 protein. Altogether more than 700,000 distinct CDR3 sequences are present, 20% to 25% being singletons, with the ten largest covering roughly a tenth. Here the sequenced sample was PBMCs from blood, taken roughly 5 days after vaccination. The receptors originated from a man in his fifties or sixties who received an inactivated influenza vaccine. CDR3s include the opening cysteine and the closing phenylalanine or tryptophan. The D gene is left open where the match is weak. For some rows the clone size is stated as once, few or many, or as a class when expanded; others skip it.

d_call: -; j_call: TRBJ2-2; clone_size: few; v_call: TRBV5-6; cdr3_aa: CASSLLQGPGELFF; cdr3_nt: TGTGCCAGCAGCTTGCTCCAGGGTCCCGGGGAGCTGTTTTTT
d_call: -; j_call: TRBJ2-1; clone_size: -; v_call: TRBV10-3; cdr3_aa: CAISGERGGMEFF; cdr3_nt: TGTGCCATCAGTGGGGAACGGGGCGGAATGGAGTTCTTC
d_call: -; j_call: TRBJ2-2; clone_size: few; v_call: TRBV6-2/TRBV6-3; cdr3_aa: CASSYTRRVNTGELFF; cdr3_nt: TGTGCCAGCAGTTACACGCGTCGGGTTAACACCGGGGAGCTGTTTTTT
d_call: -; j_call: TRBJ1-6; clone_size: -; v_call: TRBV14; cdr3_aa: CASSQVYNSPLHF; cdr3_nt: TGTGCCAGCAGCCAGGTTTATAATTCACCCCTCCACTTT
d_call: TRBD1; j_call: TRBJ1-3; clone_size: few; v_call: TRBV29-1; cdr3_aa: CSVVRQGGNTIYF; cdr3_nt: TGCAGCGTTGTGCGACAGGGTGGAAACACCATATATTTT
d_call: -; j_call: TRBJ1-5; clone_size: -; v_call: TRBV20-1; cdr3_aa: CSARESGANQPQHF; cdr3_nt: TGCAGTGCTAGAGAGTCAGGGGCGAATCAGCCCCAGCATTTT
d_call: TRBD2; j_call: TRBJ2-1; clone_size: few; v_call: TRBV29-1; cdr3_aa: CSVERTSGLNEQFF; cdr3_nt: TGCAGCGTTGAACGGACTAGCGGCCTCAATGAGCAGTTCTTC
d_call: -; j_call: TRBJ2-2; clone_size: -; v_call: TRBV5-1; cdr3_aa: CASSLAQGGELFF; cdr3_nt: TGCGCCAGCAGCTTGGCCCAGGGCGGGGAGCTGTTTTTT
d_call: TRBD2; j_call: TRBJ2-5; clone_size: -; v_call: TRBV9; cdr3_aa: CASSVGDYTRETQYF; cdr3_nt: TGTGCCAGCAGCGTAGGGGACTACACACGGGAGACCCAGTACTTC
d_call: -; j_call: TRBJ1-1; clone_size: few; v_call: TRBV20-1; cdr3_aa: CSASFRGTEAFF; cdr3_nt: TGCAGTGCTAGCTTCCGCGGGACTGAAGCTTTCTTT
d_call: -; j_call: TRBJ2-7; clone_size: -; v_call: TRBV7-2; cdr3_aa: CASSLVSGEGLEQYF; cdr3_nt: TGTGCCAGCAGCTTAGTTTCAGGGGAGGGCCTCGAGCAGTACTTC
d_call: -; j_call: TRBJ2-1; clone_size: -; v_call: TRBV6-4; cdr3_aa: CASSEHPGGHNEQFF; cdr3_nt: TGTGCCAGCAGTGAGCACCCTGGGGGGCACAATGAGCAGTTCTTC